Below are 14 T cell receptor beta chains sequenced from a single sample in a study of response to subunit inactivated influenza vaccine. TCRdb re-called the RT-PCR reads with MiXCR, one entry per CDR3 protein. The sample comprises more than 700,000 distinct CDR3 sequences, around 20% of which are singletons, and roughly 10% rests with the top ten. The sample here was PBMCs from blood, taken about 5 days after vaccination. The source of these receptors is a man aged 45-65 years who received an inactivated influenza vaccine.

The chain recombines TRBV7-9 with TRBJ2-2, with a tentative D call TRBD1 (5 bases). V was trimmed by 3 bases and J by 6 bases, leaving 14 bases between them. This CDR3 contains 15 residues. Germline V gene data show CDR1 as SEHNR and CDR2 as FQNEAQ (reference sequence). The CDR3 sequence is CASSFYGRVAGELFF. CDR3 bases: TGTGCCAGCAGCTTCTACGGCAGGGTTGCCGGGGAGCTGTTTTTT.

This clonotype was recorded at least ten times. The chain is built from TRBV7-2 and TRBJ2-1, with D unresolved. The V end was cut by 3 bases, the J end by 4 bases, with 10 bases between. This CDR3 has 14 amino acids. Germline CDR1 reads SGHTA; CDR2 reads FQGNSA. In DNA form, the CDR3 reads TGTGCCAGCAGCTTTGGATCCGGATACAATGAGCAGTTCTTC. This encodes CASSFGSGYNEQFF.

The rearrangement links TRBV7-2 to TRBJ2-1; 9 bases line up with TRBD2. There are 16 residues in the CDR3. V shed 0 bases and J 4 bases; nucleotides not matched to a gene: 4. Germline V gene lookup returns CDR1 SGHTA and CDR2 FQGNSA. CDR3 bases: TGTGCCAGCAGCTTAGCGCCGGGACTAGCTTACAATGAGCAGTTCTTC. Protein: CASSLAPGLAYNEQFF.

The rearrangement uses TRBV20-1 and TRBJ2-1; D remains ambiguous. V lost 5 bases to trimming and J lost 13 bases, with 18 bases between them. The CDR3 is made up of 12 amino acids. Per germline, CDR1 DFQATT and CDR2 SNEGSKA (reference sequence). The CDR3 is CSAERLGLEQFF. Here the CDR3 DNA reads TGCAGTGCTGAACGTCTGGGGTTGGAACAGTTCTTC.

This clonotype showed up just a few times. The chain is built from TRBV11-1 and TRBJ2-6; TRBD1 matches 10 bases. This CDR3 is 18 amino acids long. V dropped 6 bases and J dropped 1; count of bases not matched to a gene: 9. Germline CDR1 and CDR2: SGHAT and FQDESV (reference sequence). The CDR3 region has the DNA TGTGCCAGCAGGCCTGACAGGGGGCGGATGTCTGGGGCCAACGTCCTGACTTTC. It yields the protein CASRPDRGRMSGANVLTF.

The chain couples TRBV27 to TRBJ2-2; D might be TRBD2 (5 bases). Trimming pared 3 bases from V and 6 bases from J, leaving 17 bases between. The CDR3 totals 16 residues. The germline V gene has CDR1 MNHEY and CDR2 SMNVEV (reference sequence). CDR3 loop: CASSLGIAGGSGELFF. The DNA of the CDR3 is TGTGCCAGCAGTTTGGGGATAGCAGGAGGCTCCGGGGAGCTGTTTTTT.

This clonotype was detected a few times. J is TRBJ2-1 and V is TRBV6-1, with TRBD2 identical over 7 bases. This CDR3 has 14 residues. Trimming took 3 bases from V and 6 from J; bases not matched to a gene: 5. The germline V gene has CDR1 MNHNS and CDR2 SASEGT. Here the CDR3 reads CASSDQTSANEQFF. CDR3 bases: TGTGCCAGCAGTGACCAAACTAGCGCCAATGAGCAGTTCTTC.

The chain is built from TRBV20-1 and TRBJ2-1; 9 bases line up with TRBD1. Germline-derived CDR1 and CDR2 are DFQATT and SNEGSKA (reference sequence). With V trimmed by 1 base and J by 3 bases, 4 bases remained unmatched. The CDR3 consists of 15 residues. CDR3 in amino acids: CSARGTGVNYNEQFF. The CDR3 bases are TGCAGTGCTAGAGGGACAGGGGTAAACTACAATGAGCAGTTCTTC.

This clonotype was found a few times. The chain recombines TRBV12-3 or TRBV12-4 with TRBJ1-1; possibly TRBD1 for D (6 bases). Trimming stripped 5 bases from V and 1 base from J, with 14 bases between. The CDR3 contains 15 residues. This CDR3 is CASSRPGTTNTEAFF. CDR3 nucleotide sequence: TGTGCCAGCAGTCGACCCGGGACAACGAACACTGAAGCTTTCTTT.

This clonotype appeared a few times. V and J are TRBV9 and TRBJ2-7; 7 bases line up with TRBD1. V was clipped by 4 bases and J by 1 base; unmatched bases: 8. Germline V lookup: CDR1 SGDLS, CDR2 YYNGEE. The CDR3 is made up of 15 amino acids. DNA for the CDR3: TGTGCCAGCAGCCCAAGACCAGGGGGATCCTACGAGCAGTACTTC. Protein sequence: CASSPRPGGSYEQYF.

The genes are TRBV5-1 and TRBJ1-1; D gene unclear. Trimming stripped 3 bases from V and 0 bases from J, with 9 bases between. The germline V gene encodes CDR1 SGHRS and CDR2 YFSETQ. CDR3 length: 14 residues. The CDR3 coding sequence is TGCGCCAGCAGCTCTACTTCATTGAACACTGAAGCTTTCTTT. It specifies CASSSTSLNTEAFF.

The J gene is TRBJ1-6, the V gene TRBV27; D gene unclear. The CDR3 is 18 residues long. Germline-derived CDR1 and CDR2 are MNHEY and SMNVEV (reference sequence). V was trimmed by 6 bases and J by 0 bases, leaving 18 bases between them. Here the CDR3 reads CASRDIMVGSSYNSPLHF. CDR3 in DNA: TGTGCCAGCAGGGATATCATGGTTGGGAGCTCCTATAATTCACCCCTCCACTTT.

This clonotype occurred a few times. J is TRBJ2-1 and V is TRBV10-3, with a tentative D call TRBD1 (6 bases). Trimming shortened V by 5 bases and J by 5 bases, and 13 bases separated the two germline ends. This CDR3 spans 14 amino acids. CDR1 and CDR2 from the germline V gene are ENHRY and SYGVKD. This chain's CDR3 is CAISKQGSHNEQFF. For the CDR3, the DNA is TGTGCCATCAGTAAACAGGGATCTCACAATGAGCAGTTCTTC.

This clonotype occurred many times. The V gene is TRBV5-1, the J gene TRBJ2-7; D is perhaps TRBD2 (6 bases). The CDR3 extends over 17 amino acids. Germline CDR1 is SGHRS and CDR2 is YFSETQ. Trimming removed 0 bases at V and 3 bases at J, with 19 bases between. The CDR3 here is CASSLGFLPREGYEQYF. In DNA form, the CDR3 reads TGCGCCAGCAGCTTGGGGTTTCTTCCGCGGGAAGGCTACGAGCAGTACTTC.